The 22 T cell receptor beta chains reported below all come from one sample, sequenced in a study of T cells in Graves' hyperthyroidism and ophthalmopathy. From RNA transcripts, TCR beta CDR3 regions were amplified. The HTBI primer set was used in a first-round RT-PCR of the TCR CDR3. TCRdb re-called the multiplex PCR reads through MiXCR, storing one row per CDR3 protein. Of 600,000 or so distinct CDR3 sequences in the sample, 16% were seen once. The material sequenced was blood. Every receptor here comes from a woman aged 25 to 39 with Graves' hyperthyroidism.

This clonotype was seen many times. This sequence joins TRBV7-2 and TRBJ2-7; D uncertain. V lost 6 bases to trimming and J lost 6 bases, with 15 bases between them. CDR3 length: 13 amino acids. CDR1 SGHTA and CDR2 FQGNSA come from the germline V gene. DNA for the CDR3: TGTGCCAGCAGTCCTAGTCCCAAGGTCGAGCAGTACTTC. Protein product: CASSPSPKVEQYF.

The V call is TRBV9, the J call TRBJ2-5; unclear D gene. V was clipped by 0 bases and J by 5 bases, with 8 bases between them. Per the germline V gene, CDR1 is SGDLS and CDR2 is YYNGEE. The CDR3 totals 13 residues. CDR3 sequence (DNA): TGTGCCAGCAGCGTAGGTAAAGTCGAGACCCAGTACTTC. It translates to CASSVGKVETQYF.

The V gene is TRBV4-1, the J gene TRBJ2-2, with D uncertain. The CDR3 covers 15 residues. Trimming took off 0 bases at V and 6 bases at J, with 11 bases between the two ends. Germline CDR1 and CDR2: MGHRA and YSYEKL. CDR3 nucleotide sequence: TGCGCCAGCAGCCAAGACGGCACCTATCCCGGGGAGCTGTTTTTT. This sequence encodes CASSQDGTYPGELFF.

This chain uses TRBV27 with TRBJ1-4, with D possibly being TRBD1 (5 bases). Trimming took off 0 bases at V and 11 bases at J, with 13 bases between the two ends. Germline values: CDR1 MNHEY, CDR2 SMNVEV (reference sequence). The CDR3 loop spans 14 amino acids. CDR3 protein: CASSLSWDGGKLFF. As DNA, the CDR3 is TGTGCCAGCAGTTTATCATGGGACGGTGGGAAACTGTTTTTT.

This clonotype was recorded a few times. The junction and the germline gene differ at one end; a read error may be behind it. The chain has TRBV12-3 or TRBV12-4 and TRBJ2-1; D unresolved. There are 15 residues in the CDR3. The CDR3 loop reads CASSLGEISYNGQFF. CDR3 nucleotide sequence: TGTGCCAGCAGTTTAGGCGAGATCTCCTACAATGGGCAGTTCTTC.

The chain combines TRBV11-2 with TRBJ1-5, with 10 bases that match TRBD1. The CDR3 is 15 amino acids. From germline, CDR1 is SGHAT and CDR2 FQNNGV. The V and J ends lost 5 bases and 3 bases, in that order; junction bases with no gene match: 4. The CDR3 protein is CASSRRQGANQPQHF. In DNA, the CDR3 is TGTGCCAGCAGCCGCCGACAGGGGGCCAATCAGCCCCAGCATTTT.

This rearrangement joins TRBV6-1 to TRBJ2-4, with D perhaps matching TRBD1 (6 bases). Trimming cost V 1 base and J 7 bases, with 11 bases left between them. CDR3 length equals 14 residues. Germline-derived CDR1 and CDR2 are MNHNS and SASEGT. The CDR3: CASSEGTASNIQYF. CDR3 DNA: TGTGCCAGCAGTGAAGGGACAGCAAGCAACATTCAGTACTTC.

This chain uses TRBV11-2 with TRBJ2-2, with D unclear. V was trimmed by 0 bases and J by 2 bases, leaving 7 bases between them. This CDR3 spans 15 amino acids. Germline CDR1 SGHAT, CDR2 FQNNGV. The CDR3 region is CASSLDGVNTGELFF. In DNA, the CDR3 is TGTGCCAGCAGCTTAGATGGGGTAAACACCGGGGAGCTGTTTTTT.

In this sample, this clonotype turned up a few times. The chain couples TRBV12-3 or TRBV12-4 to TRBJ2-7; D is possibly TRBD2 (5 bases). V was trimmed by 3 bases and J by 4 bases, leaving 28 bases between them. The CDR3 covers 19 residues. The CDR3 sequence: CASSFEGYFDPRAPYEQYF. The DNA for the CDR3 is TGTGCCAGCAGTTTTGAGGGCTACTTTGACCCTCGGGCACCATACGAGCAGTACTTC.

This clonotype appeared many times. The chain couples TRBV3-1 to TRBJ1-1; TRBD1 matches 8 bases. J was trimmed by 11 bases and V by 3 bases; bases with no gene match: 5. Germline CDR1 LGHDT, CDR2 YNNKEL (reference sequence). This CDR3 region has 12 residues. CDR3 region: CASSQGQAYAFF. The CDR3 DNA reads TGTGCCAGCAGCCAGGGACAGGCTTATGCTTTCTTT. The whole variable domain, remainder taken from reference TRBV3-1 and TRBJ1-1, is DTAVSQTPKYLVTQMGNDKSIKCEQNLGHDTMYWYKQDSKKFLKIMFSYNNKELIINETVPNRFSPKSPDKAHLNLHINSLELGDSAVYFCASSQGQAYAFFGQGTRLTVV.

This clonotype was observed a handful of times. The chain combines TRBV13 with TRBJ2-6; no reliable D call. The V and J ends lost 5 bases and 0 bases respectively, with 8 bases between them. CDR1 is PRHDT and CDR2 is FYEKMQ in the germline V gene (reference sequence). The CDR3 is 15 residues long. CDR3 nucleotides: TGTGCCAGCAGCCAAGCGCCCTCTGGGGCCAACGTCCTGACTTTC. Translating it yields CASSQAPSGANVLTF. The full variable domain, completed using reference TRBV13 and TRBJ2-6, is AAGVIQSPRHLIKEKRETATLKCYPIPRHDTVYWYQQGPGQDPQFLISFYEKMQSDKGSIPDRFSAQQFSDYHSELNMSSLELGDSALYFCASSQAPSGANVLTFGAGSRLTVL.

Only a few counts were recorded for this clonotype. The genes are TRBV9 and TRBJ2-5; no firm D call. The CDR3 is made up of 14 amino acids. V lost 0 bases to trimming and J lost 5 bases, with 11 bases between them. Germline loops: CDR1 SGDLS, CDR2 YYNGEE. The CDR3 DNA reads TGTGCCAGCAGCGTAGGCTACCCTCGTGAGACCCAGTACTTC. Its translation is CASSVGYPRETQYF.

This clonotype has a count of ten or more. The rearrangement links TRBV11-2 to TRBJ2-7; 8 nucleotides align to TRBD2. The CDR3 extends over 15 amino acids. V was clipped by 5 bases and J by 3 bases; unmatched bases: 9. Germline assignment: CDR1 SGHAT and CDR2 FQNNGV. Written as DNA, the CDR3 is TGTGCCAGCAGCATAAGGACTAGCCGAAACTACGAGCAGTACTTC. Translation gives CASSIRTSRNYEQYF.

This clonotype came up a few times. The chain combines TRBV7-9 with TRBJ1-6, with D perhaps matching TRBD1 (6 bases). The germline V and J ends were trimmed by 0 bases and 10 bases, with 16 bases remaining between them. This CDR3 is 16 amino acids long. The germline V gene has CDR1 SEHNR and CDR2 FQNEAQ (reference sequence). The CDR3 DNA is TGTGCCAGCAGCTTAGCGCGTGTAGGGGGTCCCTCACCCCTCCACTTT. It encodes CASSLARVGGPSPLHF. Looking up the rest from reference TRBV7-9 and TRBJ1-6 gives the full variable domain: DTGVSQNPRHKITKRGQNVTFRCDPISEHNRLYWYRQTLGQGPEFLTYFQNEAQLEKSRLLSDRFSAERPKGSFSTLEIQRTEQGDSAMYLCASSLARVGGPSPLHFGNGTRLTVT.

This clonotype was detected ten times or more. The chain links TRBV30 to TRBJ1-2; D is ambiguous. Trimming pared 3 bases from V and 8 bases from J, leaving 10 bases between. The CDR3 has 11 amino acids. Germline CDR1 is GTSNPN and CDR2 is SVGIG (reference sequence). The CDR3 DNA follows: TGTGCCTGGAGATCCATGAGGGGCTACACCTTC. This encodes CAWRSMRGYTF.

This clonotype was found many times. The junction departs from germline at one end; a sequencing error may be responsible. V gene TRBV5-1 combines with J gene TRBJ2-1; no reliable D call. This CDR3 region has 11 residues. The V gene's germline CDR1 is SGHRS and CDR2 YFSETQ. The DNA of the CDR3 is TGCGCCAGCAGCTCCAACAATGAGCAGTTCTTC. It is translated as CASSSNNEQFF.

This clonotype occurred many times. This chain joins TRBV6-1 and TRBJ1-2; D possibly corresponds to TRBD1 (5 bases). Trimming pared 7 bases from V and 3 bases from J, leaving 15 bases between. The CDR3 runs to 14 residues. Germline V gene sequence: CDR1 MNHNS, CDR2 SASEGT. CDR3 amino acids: CASTEAGEDYGYTF. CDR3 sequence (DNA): TGTGCCAGCACCGAGGCGGGGGAGGACTATGGCTACACCTTC.

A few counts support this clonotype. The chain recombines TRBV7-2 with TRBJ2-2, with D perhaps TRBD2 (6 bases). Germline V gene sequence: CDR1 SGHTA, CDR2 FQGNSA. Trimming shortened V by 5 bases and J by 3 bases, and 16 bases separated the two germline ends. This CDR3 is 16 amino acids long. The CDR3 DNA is TGTGCCAGCAGCCCAACACTCGGGACTTACACCGGGGAGCTGTTTTTT. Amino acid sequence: CASSPTLGTYTGELFF.

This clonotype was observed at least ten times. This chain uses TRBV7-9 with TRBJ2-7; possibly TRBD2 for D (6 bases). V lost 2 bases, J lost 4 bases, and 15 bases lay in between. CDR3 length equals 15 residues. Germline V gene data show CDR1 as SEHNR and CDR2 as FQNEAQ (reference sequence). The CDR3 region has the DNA TGTGCCAGCAGCTTAAACGCGGGGAAGTCTTACGAGCAGTACTTC. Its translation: CASSLNAGKSYEQYF. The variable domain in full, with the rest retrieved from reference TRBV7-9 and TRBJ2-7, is DTGVSQNPRHKITKRGQNVTFRCDPISEHNRLYWYRQTLGQGPEFLTYFQNEAQLEKSRLLSDRFSAERPKGSFSTLEIQRTEQGDSAMYLCASSLNAGKSYEQYFGPGTRLTVT.

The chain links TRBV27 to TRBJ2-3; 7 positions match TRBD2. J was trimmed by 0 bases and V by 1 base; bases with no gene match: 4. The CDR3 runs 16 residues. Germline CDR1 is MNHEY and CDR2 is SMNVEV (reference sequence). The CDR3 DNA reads TGTGCCAGCAGTTTATTTCCTAGCGGAAGCACAGATACGCAGTATTTT. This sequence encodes CASSLFPSGSTDTQYF.

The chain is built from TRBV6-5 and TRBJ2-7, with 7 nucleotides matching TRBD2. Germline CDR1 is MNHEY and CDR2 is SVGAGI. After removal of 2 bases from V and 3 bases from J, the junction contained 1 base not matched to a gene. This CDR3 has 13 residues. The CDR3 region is CASSYGEGYEQYF. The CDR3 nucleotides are TGTGCCAGCAGTTACGGGGAGGGCTACGAGCAGTACTTC.

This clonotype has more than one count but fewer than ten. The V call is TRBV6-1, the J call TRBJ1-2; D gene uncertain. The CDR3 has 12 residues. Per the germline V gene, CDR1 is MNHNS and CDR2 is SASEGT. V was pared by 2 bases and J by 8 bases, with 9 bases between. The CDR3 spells CASSERLSGYTF. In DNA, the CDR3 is TGTGCCAGCAGTGAACGCCTGTCGGGCTACACCTTC.